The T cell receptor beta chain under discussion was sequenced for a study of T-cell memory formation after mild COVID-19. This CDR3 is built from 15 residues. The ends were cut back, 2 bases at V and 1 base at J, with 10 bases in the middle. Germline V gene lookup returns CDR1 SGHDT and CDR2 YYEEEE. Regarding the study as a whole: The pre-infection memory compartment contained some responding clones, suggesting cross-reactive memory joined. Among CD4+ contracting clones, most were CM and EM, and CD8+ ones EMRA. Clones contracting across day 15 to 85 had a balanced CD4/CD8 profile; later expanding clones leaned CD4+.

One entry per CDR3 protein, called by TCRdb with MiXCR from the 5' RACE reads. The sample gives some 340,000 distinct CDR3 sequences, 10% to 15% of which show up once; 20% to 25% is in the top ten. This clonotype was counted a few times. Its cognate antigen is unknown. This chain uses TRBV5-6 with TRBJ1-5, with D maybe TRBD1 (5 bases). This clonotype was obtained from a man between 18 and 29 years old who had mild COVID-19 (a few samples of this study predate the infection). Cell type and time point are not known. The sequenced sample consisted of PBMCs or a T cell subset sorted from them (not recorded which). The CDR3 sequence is CASSLRGASNQPQHF. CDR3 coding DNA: TGTGCCAGCAGCTTACGAGGGGCCAGCAATCAGCCCCAGCATTTT.